The 2 T cell receptor beta chains below were found in one sample sequenced in a study of beta chain features in type 1 diabetes. Expressed TCRB transcripts were sequenced after all isolated RNA was converted to cDNA. Generated by immunoSEQ multiplex PCR, the TCRdb table keeps only in-frame clones and is missing some. The table has under 300,000 clones, 25% to 30% seen once. Sequencing input: central memory CD4+ T cells from blood. Receptors originate from a man under 40 in good health.

There are a few counts of this clone. The chain has TRBV18 and TRBJ2-2; a weak D match, TRBD2 (6 bases). Between the trimmed V and J ends, which lost 2 bases and 7 bases, there was a span of 14 bases. Germline CDR1 reads KGHSH; CDR2 reads LQKENI. This CDR3 region has 15 residues. This CDR3 reads CASSPGGTLSGELFF. CDR3 nucleotide sequence: TGTGCCAGCTCACCAGGCGGGACCTTGAGCGGGGAGCTGTTTTTT.

This clone occurred many times. This CDR3 reads CASSRPGSRGNEQFF. The CDR3 DNA follows: TGTGCCAGCAGTCGGCCCGGGAGCAGGGGCAATGAGCAGTTCTTC. V is TRBV28 and J is TRBJ2-1, with D possibly called TRBD1 or TRBD2 (6 bases each). The CDR3 length is 15 residues. The V end was cut by 5 bases, the J end by 6 bases, with 17 bases between. The germline CDR1 and CDR2 sequences are MDHEN and SYDVKM.